One and the same sample provided the 4 T cell receptor beta chains below, sequenced in a study of shared clonotypes between healthy human individuals. Positive CCR7 selection of CD45RO-negative cells yielded the naive CD8 cells, and terminally differentiated effector memory CD45RA+ cells were excluded. Sequencing used immunoSEQ multiplex PCR; TCRdb keeps in-frame clones, though not all of them. The sample holds 1.5 million to 2.5 million clones; about 95% are singletons and the top ten take under 1.5%. Sample: naive CD8+ T cells sorted from blood. These receptors originate from a man aged 18 to 35 in good health.

This chain joins TRBV19 and TRBJ1-2; D is ambiguous. Germline CDR1 is LNHDA and CDR2 is SQIVND (reference sequence). V lost 6 bases to trimming and J lost 1 base, with 18 bases between them. The CDR3 runs to 16 residues. CDR3 in DNA: TGTGCCAGTAGGGGCGTTTCGACTCCCCATAACTATGGCTACACCTTC. Translated, it gives CASRGVSTPHNYGYTF. Drawing the rest from reference TRBV19 and TRBJ1-2, the complete variable domain is DGGITQSPKYLFRKEGQNVTLSCEQNLNHDAMYWYRQDPGQGLRLIYYSQIVNDFQKGDIAEGYSVSREKKESFPLTVTSAQKNPTAFYLCASRGVSTPHNYGYTFGSGTRLTVV.

This clone was observed a single time. This sample includes further DNA sequences coding for the same CDR3. In DNA, the CDR3 is TGCGCCAGCAGTCTAGCGGGGGGCCTTTACAATGAGCAGTTCTTC. Its protein product is CASSLAGGLYNEQFF. The chain has TRBV5-1 and TRBJ2-1; 11 nucleotides match TRBD2. CDR1 is SGHRS, CDR2 YFSETQ, per germline. The ends lost 5 bases at V and 4 bases at J; junction bases unmatched: 5. This CDR3 has 15 amino acids.

The CDR3 DNA reads as TGTGCCAGTAGTATAGACGCGGCCGGTCGCTATGAGCAGTTCTTC. It encodes CASSIDAAGRYEQFF. J is TRBJ2-1 and V is TRBV19; the D is unclear. V lost 0 bases and J lost 8, with 14 bases in between. In germline, CDR1 is LNHDA, CDR2 SQIVND (reference sequence). The CDR3 totals 15 residues.

Comments on this clone: Compared with germline, one end of the junction differs, possibly owing to a read error. Other DNA variants within this sample encode the same CDR3. This chain connects TRBV25-1 to TRBJ1-5; possible D gene TRBD1, 6 bases. The germline CDR1 and CDR2 sequences are MGHDK and SYGVNS. This CDR3 is built from 13 residues. CDR3 nucleotides: TGTGCCAGTAGTGACTGGAGGGGGCAGCCCCAGCATTTT. Translated: CASSDWRGQPQHF.